This T cell receptor beta chain came from a study of blood T cell repertoires in COVID-19. In the study overall: Sites across the United States, Italy and Spain contributed samples from acute and convalescent COVID-19. PBMCs, B-cell-depleted T cells, or T cells were the source of the cDNA or gDNA that made up the material.

Produced via immunoSEQ multiplex PCR; TCRdb's table is partial and in-frame only. Of about 83,000 clones listed, 86% are singletons. V lost 3 bases and J 9 bases, leaving 15 bases between the germline ends. The CDR3 contains 14 residues. The germline V gene encodes CDR1 SNHLY and CDR2 FYNNEI. The source is an elderly woman in a cohort sampled during active or convalescent COVID-19. The genes are TRBV2 and TRBJ2-1; the D gene is possibly TRBD1 (6 bases). The sequenced sample was peripheral blood. This chain's CDR3 is CASSDPGQQGEQFF. Here the CDR3 DNA reads TGTGCCAGCAGTGACCCCGGCCAACAGGGTGAGCAGTTCTTC.